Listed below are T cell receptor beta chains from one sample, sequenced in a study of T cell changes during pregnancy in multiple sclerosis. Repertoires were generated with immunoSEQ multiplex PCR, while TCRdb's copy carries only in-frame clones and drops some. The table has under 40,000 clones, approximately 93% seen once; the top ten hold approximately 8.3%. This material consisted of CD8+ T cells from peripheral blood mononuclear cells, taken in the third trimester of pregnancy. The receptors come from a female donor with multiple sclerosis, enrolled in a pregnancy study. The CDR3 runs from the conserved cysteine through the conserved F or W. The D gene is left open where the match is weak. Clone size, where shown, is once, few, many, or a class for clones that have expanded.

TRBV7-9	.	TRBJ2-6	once	CASSLVRGLGANVLTF	TGTGCCAGCAGCTTAGTCAGGGGCCTTGGGGCCAACGTCCTGACTTTC
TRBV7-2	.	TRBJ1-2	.	CASSYPRGYTF	TGTGCCAGCAGCTATCCCAGGGGCTACACCTTC
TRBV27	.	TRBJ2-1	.	CASGLSAYNEQFF	TGTGCCAGCGGACTTTCCGCCTACAATGAGCAGTTCTTC
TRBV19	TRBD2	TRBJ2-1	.	CARSGTSGGALPSYNEQFF	TGTGCCAGATCCGGGACTAGCGGGGGGGCCCTACCCTCCTACAATGAGCAGTTCTTC
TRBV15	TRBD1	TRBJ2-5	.	CATSRSNRGLETQYF	TGTGCCACCAGCAGATCAAACAGGGGGCTGGAGACCCAGTACTTC
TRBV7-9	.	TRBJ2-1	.	CASNPNDRNDQFF	TGTGCCAGCAACCCGAATGACAGAAACGATCAGTTCTTC
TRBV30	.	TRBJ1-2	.	CAMEGHGEGYTF	TGTGCCATGGAGGGCCACGGCGAGGGCTACACCTTC
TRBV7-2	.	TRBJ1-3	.	CASSQARRGNTIYF	TGTGCCAGCAGTCAGGCCCGGAGGGGAAACACCATATATTTT
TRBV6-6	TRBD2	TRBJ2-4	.	CASSDGTSAYIQYF	TGTGCCAGCAGTGACGGGACTAGCGCGTACATTCAGTACTTC
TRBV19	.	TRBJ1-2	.	CASSIVWGDYGYTF	TGTGCCAGTAGTATAGTGTGGGGCGACTATGGCTACACCTTC
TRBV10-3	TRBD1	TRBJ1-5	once	CAISEANRGGSQPQHF	TGTGCCATCAGTGAAGCCAACAGGGGTGGCAGTCAGCCCCAGCATTTT